The present T cell receptor (beta chain) was sequenced within a study of identifying expanded T cells in peripheral blood. Broader study findings: Clone count variance between roughly 2-week samples rose with total template count.

Using immunoSEQ multiplex PCR, the repertoire was profiled, and TCRdb retains in-frame clones only, with some absent. The profile shows around 91,000 clones, around 88% of them singletons. Concerning this clone itself: Its antigen is undetermined.

Sequenced material: blood. The receptor was isolated from a person aged 18 to 75 in good health.

CDR3 in DNA: TGCGCCAGCAGCTTGACAGGCAGGGGAGAGCAAGAGACCCAGTACTTC. This translates into CASSLTGRGEQETQYF. V usage is TRBV5-1 and J usage is TRBJ2-5, with D perhaps TRBD1 (6 bases). Deletions cut 1 base from V and 2 bases from J, with 15 bases between. The CDR3 is 16 amino acids. Germline CDR1 and CDR2: SGHRS and YFSETQ.